One and the same sample provided the 5 T cell receptor beta chains below, sequenced in a study of T cells in narcolepsy. Sequencing was performed with immunoSEQ multiplex PCR; in TCRdb, only in-frame clones are kept and a portion is missing. The sample records more than 30,000 clones, roughly four fifths being singletons. Sequenced material: CD45RA- memory CD4+ T cells from PBMCs. The receptors shown here come from a human donor with narcolepsy.

The chain couples TRBV9 to TRBJ1-6; no firm D call. V lost 3 bases, J lost 0 bases, and 16 bases lay in between. CDR1 and CDR2 (germline): SGDLS, YYNGEE. The CDR3 loop spans 18 amino acids. This chain's CDR3 is CASSALGRRSSYNSPLHF. The CDR3 DNA reads as TGTGCCAGCAGCGCCCTCGGTAGGAGAAGCTCCTATAATTCACCCCTCCACTTT.

This clone was seen only once. The J gene is TRBJ1-4, the V gene TRBV11-2; D remains ambiguous. The V and J ends lost 2 bases and 7 bases respectively, with 14 bases between them. The length of the CDR3 is 15 residues. Germline-derived CDR1 and CDR2 are SGHAT and FQNNGV. The CDR3 DNA is TGTGCCAGCAGCTTATCTCTCGAGGCGACTGAAAAACTGTTTTTT. It encodes CASSLSLEATEKLFF.

CDR3 residues: CASSIDYNQPQHF. The CDR3, as DNA: TGTGCCAGTAGTATAGATTATAATCAGCCCCAGCATTTT. The gene calls are TRBV19 and TRBJ1-5; D not certain. CDR3 size: 13 residues. V was shortened by 0 bases and J by 4 bases, with 4 bases between the two germline ends. Germline V CDR1 and CDR2: LNHDA, SQIVND (reference sequence).

This sequence joins TRBV18 and TRBJ2-3; possibly TRBD2 for D (6 bases). CDR3 length equals 15 residues. Trimming pared 6 bases from V and 1 base from J, leaving 14 bases between. CDR1 and CDR2 from the germline V gene are KGHSH and LQKENI. The DNA of the CDR3 is TGTGCCAGCTCCGGGGGACTCCCTCGCACAGATACGCAGTATTTT. Encoded protein: CASSGGLPRTDTQYF.

This clone was counted once. The J gene is TRBJ2-1, the V gene TRBV5-6; D gene uncertain. Between the trimmed V and J ends, which lost 1 base and 7 bases, there was a span of 3 bases. The germline V gene encodes CDR1 SGHDT and CDR2 YYEEEE. CDR3 length equals 11 residues. CDR3 coding DNA: TGTGCCAGCAGCTTGATGAATGAGCAGTTCTTC. This encodes CASSLMNEQFF.